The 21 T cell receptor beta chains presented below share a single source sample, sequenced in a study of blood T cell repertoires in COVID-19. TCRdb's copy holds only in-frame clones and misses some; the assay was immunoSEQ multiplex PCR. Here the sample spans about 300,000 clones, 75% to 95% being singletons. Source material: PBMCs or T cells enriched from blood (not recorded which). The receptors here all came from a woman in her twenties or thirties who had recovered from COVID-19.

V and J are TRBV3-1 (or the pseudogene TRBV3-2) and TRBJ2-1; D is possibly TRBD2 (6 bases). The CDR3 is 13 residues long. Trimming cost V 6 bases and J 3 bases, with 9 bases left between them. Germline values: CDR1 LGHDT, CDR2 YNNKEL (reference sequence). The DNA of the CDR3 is TGTGCCAGCAGTTCCGGGGGCTACAATGAGCAGTTCTTC. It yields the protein CASSSGGYNEQFF.

The CDR3: CASSESGTGQETQYF. In DNA form, the CDR3 reads TGCGCCAGCAGTGAGTCGGGGACAGGCCAAGAGACCCAGTACTTC. This chain joins TRBV10-1 and TRBJ2-5; 8 bases line up with TRBD1. Germline V gives CDR1 WNHNN, CDR2 SYGVQD (reference sequence). J was trimmed by 1 base and V by 0 bases; bases with no gene match: 1. CDR3 length: 15 residues.

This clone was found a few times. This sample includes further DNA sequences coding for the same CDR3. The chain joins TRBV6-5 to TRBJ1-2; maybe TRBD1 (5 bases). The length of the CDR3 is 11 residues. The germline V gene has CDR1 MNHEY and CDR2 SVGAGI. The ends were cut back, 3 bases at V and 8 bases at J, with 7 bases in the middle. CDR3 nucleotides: TGTGCCAGCAGTTATCAGGGCGGCTACACCTTC. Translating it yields CASSYQGGYTF.

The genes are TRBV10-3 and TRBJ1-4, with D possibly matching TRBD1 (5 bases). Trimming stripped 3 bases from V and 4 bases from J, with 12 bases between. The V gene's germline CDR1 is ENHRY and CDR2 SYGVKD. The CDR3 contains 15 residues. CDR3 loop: CAISERRDGNEKLFF. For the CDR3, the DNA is TGTGCCATCAGTGAAAGGAGGGACGGTAATGAAAAACTGTTTTTT.

CDR3 sequence reads: CASSVGGRNEQFF. CDR3 in DNA: TGTGCCAGCAGCGTAGGAGGGCGGAATGAGCAGTTCTTC. The chain is built from TRBV9 and TRBJ2-1, with D perhaps TRBD2 (5 bases). The V end was cut by 0 bases, the J end by 7 bases, with 8 bases between. This CDR3 comprises 13 residues. Germline V lookup: CDR1 SGDLS, CDR2 YYNGEE.

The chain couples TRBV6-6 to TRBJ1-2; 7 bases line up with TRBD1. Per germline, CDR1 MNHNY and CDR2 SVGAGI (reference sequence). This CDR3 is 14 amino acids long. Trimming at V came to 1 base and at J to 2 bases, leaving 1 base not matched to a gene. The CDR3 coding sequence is TGTGCCAGCAGTTACTTGACAGGGAACTATGGCTACACCTTC. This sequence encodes CASSYLTGNYGYTF.

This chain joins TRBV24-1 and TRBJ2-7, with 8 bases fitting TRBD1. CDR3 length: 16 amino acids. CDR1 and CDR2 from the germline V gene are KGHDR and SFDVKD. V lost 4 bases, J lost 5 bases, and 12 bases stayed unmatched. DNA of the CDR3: TGTGCCACCAGTGACTCAGCGGCGGACAGGGATAACGAGCAGTACTTC. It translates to CATSDSAADRDNEQYF.

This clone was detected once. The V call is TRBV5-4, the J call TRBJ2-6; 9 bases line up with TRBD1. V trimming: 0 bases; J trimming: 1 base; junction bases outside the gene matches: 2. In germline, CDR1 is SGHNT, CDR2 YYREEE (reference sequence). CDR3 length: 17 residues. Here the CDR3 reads CASSLVGTGSGANVLTF. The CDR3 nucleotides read TGTGCCAGCAGCTTGGTGGGGACAGGGTCTGGGGCCAACGTCCTGACTTTC.

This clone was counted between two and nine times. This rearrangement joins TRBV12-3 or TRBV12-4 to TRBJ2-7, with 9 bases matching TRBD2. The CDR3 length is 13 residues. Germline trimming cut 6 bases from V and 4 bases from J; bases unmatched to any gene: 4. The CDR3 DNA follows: TGTGCCAGCAGCCTCAGCGGGAGGTACGAGCAGTACTTC. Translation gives CASSLSGRYEQYF.

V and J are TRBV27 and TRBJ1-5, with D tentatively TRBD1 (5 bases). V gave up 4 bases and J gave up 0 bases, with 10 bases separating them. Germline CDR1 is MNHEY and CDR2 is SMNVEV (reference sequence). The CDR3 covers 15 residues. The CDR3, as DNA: TGTGCCAGCAGTTCCTACAGGAATAGCAATCAGCCCCAGCATTTT. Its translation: CASSSYRNSNQPQHF.

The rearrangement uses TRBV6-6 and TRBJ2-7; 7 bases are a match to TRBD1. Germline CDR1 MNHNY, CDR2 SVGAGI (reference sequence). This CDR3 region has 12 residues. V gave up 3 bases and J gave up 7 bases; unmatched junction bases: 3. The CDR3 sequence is CASSYRDREQYF. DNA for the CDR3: TGTGCCAGCAGTTATCGGGACAGAGAGCAGTACTTC.

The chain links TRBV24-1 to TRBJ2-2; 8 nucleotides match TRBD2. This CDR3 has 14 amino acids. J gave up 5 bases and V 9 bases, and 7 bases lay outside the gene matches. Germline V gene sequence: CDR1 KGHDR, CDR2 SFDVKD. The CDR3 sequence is CATSGTRETGELFF. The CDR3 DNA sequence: TGTGCCACCTCCGGGACTAGGGAAACCGGGGAGCTGTTTTTT.

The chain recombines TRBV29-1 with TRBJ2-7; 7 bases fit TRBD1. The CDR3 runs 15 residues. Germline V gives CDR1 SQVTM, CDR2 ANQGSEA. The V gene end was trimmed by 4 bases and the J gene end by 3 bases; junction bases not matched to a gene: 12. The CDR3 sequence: CSVVFRGRGSYEQYF. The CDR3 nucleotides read TGCAGCGTTGTATTTAGGGGCAGGGGGAGCTACGAGCAGTACTTC.

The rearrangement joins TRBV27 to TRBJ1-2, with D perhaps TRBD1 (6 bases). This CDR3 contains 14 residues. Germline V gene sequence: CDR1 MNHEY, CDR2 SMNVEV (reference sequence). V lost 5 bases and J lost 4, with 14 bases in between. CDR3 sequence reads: CASSRRTDFYGYTF. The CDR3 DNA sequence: TGTGCCAGCAGTCGGCGGACAGATTTCTATGGCTACACCTTC.

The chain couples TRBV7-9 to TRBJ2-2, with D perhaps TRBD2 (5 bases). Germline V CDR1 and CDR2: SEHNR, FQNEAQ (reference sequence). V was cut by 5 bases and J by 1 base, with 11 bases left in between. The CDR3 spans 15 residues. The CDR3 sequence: CASSPLALNTGELFF. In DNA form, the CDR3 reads TGTGCCAGCAGCCCTCTAGCTTTGAACACCGGGGAGCTGTTTTTT.

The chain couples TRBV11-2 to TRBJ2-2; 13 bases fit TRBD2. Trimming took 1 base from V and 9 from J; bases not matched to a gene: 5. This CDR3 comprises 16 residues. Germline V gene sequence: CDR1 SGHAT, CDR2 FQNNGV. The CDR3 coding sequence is TGTGCCAGCAGCTTAGTACTAGCGGGAGGGCCAAGGGAGCTGTTTTTT. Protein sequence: CASSLVLAGGPRELFF.

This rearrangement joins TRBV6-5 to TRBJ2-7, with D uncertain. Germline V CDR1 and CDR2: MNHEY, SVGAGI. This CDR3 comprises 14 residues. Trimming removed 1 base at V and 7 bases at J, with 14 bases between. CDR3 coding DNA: TGTGCCAGCAGTTACTGGCCCCCTACGGGTGAGCAGTACTTC. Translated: CASSYWPPTGEQYF.

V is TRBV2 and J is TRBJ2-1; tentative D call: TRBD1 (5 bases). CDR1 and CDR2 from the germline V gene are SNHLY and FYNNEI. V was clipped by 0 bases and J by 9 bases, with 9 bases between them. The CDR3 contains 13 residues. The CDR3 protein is CASSEAGRGEQFF. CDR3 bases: TGTGCCAGCAGTGAAGCCGGAAGGGGTGAGCAGTTCTTC.

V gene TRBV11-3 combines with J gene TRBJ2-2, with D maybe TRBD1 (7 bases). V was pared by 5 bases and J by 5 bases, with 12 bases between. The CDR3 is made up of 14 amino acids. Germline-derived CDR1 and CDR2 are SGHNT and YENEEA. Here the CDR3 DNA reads TGTGCCAGCAGCGGTCAGGGGGGAACCGGGGAGCTGTTTTTT. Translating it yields CASSGQGGTGELFF.

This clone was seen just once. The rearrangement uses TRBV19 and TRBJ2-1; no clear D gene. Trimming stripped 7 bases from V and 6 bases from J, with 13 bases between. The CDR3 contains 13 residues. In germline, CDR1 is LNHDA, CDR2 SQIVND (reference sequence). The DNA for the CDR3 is TGTGCCAGTATGGGTGAACCAGGCAATGAGCAGTTCTTC. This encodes CASMGEPGNEQFF.

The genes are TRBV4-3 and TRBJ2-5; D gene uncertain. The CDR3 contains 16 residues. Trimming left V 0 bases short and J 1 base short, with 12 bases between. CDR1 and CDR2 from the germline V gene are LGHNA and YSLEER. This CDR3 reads CASSQDPPSSQETQYF. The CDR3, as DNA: TGCGCCAGCAGCCAAGATCCCCCGTCTAGCCAAGAGACCCAGTACTTC.